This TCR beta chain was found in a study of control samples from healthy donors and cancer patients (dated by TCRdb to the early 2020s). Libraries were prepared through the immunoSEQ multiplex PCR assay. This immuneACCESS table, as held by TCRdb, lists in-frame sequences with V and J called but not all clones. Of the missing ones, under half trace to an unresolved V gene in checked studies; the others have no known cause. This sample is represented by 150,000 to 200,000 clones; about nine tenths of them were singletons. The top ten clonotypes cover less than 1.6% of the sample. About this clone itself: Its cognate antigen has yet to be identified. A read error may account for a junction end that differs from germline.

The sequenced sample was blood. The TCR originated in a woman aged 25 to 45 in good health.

CDR3 sequence: CASSLAGGPGDTQYF. Here is the DNA: TGTGCTAGCAGCTTAGCGGGAGGGCCCGGGGATACGCAGTATTTT. The V and J genes are TRBV7-7 and TRBJ2-3; TRBD2 lines up with 11 middle nucleotides. The germline V gene encodes CDR1 SSHAT and CDR2 FNYEAQ (reference sequence). From the cysteine up to the phenylalanine, the CDR3 has a length of 15 residues. Of all the DNA, just the CDR3 is kept, 45 bases in frame from base 1.